Listed here is a single T cell receptor (beta chain). The antigen is not known. The data belong to a study of cytomegalovirus exposure and HLA in healthy donors. Findings of the study overall: The study flagged 150 to 200 TCR beta chains as cytomegalovirus-associated.

The CDR3 has 16 amino acids. J lost 3 bases, V lost 4 bases, and 6 bases had no gene match. Germline lookup yields CDR1 SGHRS and CDR2 YFSETQ. Primers for the PCR totalled 60 Vbeta and 13 Jbeta. Sequenced by immunoSEQ multiplex PCR; TCRdb stores in-frame clones only, minus some. The repertoire has about 78,000 clones, 65% to 80% of them found once; the top ten carry around 10%. V is TRBV5-1 and J is TRBJ1-3; TRBD1 matches 11 bases. Sequencing input: PBMCs. This clonotype was sampled from a woman between 40 and 50 years old in good health and CMV-seropositive. The CDR3, as DNA: TGCGCCAGCAGCCCCCTCGGGACAGGGGGTGGAAACACCATATATTTT. It is translated as CASSPLGTGGGNTIYF.